These T cell receptor beta chains were read from a single sample in a study of T cell repertoires in cytomegalovirus infection. Their recognized antigens are unknown. A single record per CDR3 protein comes from TCRdb applying MiXCR to the reads. The sample carries about 280,000 distinct CDR3 sequences, approximately 22% recorded once. The specimen comprised cultured PBMCs, sampled from culture after CMV antigen stimulation. All receptors derive from a human donor in good health (CMV status not recorded). Some clones in this sample may be carry-over from other donors' samples. Each CDR3 is given with its conserved first and last residue. A D gene is named only where the DNA matches it firmly. Expanded clones are given a class, and other clones once, few, many or no size at all.

J gene | D gene | clone size | V gene | CDR3 DNA | CDR3 protein
TRBJ1-2 | NA | many | TRBV7-2 | TGTGCCAGCAGCGAGGGGGGGGGACGGAGGGGGACCTATGGCTACACCTTC | CASSEGGGRRGTYGYTF
TRBJ1-2 | TRBD1 | few | TRBV12-3/TRBV12-4 | TGTGCCAGCAGTTTGGATGACAGGGGCTATGGCTACACCTTC | CASSLDDRGYGYTF
TRBJ1-1 | NA | many | TRBV12-3/TRBV12-4 | TGTGCCAGCAGTTTAGGTGGGAGGGGCACTGAAGCTTTCTTT | CASSLGGRGTEAFF
TRBJ2-2 | NA | many | TRBV7-6 | TGTGCCAGCAGTTCCCAGACAATTTCGGCCGGGGAGCTGTTTTTT | CASSSQTISAGELFF
TRBJ2-7 | TRBD1 | few | TRBV20-1 | TGCAGTGCTAGGGGACAGATCTCCTACGAGCAGTACTTC | CSARGQISYEQYF
TRBJ2-7 | NA | many | TRBV7-2 | TGTGCCAGCAGCTTAGATGGAACCACTAGTTTTCCCTACGAGCAGTACTTC | CASSLDGTTSFPYEQYF
TRBJ2-3 | TRBD2 | few | TRBV28 | TGTGCCAGCAGTTTGGGATTTCTTGCGGGAGGACGTACGGATACGCAGTATTTT | CASSLGFLAGGRTDTQYF
TRBJ1-2 | NA | NA | TRBV9 | TGTGCCAGCAGCGATGACAGAAGGAGGCTTTTTCGGGGCTACACCTTC | CASSDDRRRLFRGYTF
TRBJ1-2 | NA | NA | TRBV6-6 | TGTGCCAGCAGTACCAATGAAGGGGTCGGCTACACCTTC | CASSTNEGVGYTF
TRBJ2-5 | NA | NA | TRBV6-2/TRBV6-3 | TGTGCCAGCAGCCTTGGACCAGATCTAGAGACCCAGTACTTC | CASSLGPDLETQYF
TRBJ2-2 | NA | many | TRBV7-2 | TGTGCCAGCAGCCCTTCTTTCGGGGAGCTGTTTTTT | CASSPSFGELFF
TRBJ1-1 | NA | NA | TRBV6-5 | TGTGCCAGCAGTTACGGGGCACTCACGAACACTGAAGCTTTCTTT | CASSYGALTNTEAFF